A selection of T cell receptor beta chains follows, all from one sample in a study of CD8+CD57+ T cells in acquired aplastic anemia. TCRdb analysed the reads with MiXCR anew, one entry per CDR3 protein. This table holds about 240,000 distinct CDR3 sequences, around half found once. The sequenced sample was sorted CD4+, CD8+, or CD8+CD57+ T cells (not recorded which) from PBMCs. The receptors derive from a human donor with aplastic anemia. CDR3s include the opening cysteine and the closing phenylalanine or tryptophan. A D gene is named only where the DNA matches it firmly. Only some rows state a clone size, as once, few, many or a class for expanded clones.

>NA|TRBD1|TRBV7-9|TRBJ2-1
TGTGCCAGCAGCTTGAACCCGGGACAGAACCTAAGCTCCTACAATGAGCAGTTCTTC
CASSLNPGQNLSSYNEQFF
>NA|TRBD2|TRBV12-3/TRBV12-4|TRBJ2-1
TGTGCCAGCAGTTTACTAGCGGGGGTGCAGTTCTTC
CASSLLAGVQFF
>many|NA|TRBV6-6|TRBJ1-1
TGTGCCAGCAGTTACGGGATCACTGAAGCTTTCTTT
CASSYGITEAFF
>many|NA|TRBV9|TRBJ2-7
TGTGCCAGCAGCACTAACAGGGACCTGACCCCTCGGGGGCAGTACTTC
CASSTNRDLTPRGQYF
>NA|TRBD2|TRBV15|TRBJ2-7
TGTGCCACCAGCCCCCGGGATACGTTCGGCGGCGGGGGACTATACGAGCAGTACTTC
CATSPRDTFGGGGLYEQYF
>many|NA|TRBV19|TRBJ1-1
TGTGCCAGTATCGCTCAGTGGGGTGAAGCTTTCTTT
CASIAQWGEAFF
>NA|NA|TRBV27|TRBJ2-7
TGTGCCAGCAGTTTATCTCGGGTTTTCGAGCAGTACTTC
CASSLSRVFEQYF
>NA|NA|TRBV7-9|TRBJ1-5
TGTGCCAGCAGCTTACCGTTAGGGGACGAGACCCAGCATTTT
CASSLPLGDETQHF
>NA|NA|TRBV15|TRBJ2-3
TGTGCCACCAGCTGGTCTAGGACCCTCCGTCACACAGATACGCAGTATTTT
CATSWSRTLRHTDTQYF
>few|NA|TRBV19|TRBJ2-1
TGTGCCAGCAGCATCTCGGGGATGAACCCCTACAATGAGCAGTTCTTC
CASSISGMNPYNEQFF
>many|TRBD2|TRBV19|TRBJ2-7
TGTGCCAGTAGTATTTCCCTAGCGGGGATCTACGAGCAGTACTTC
CASSISLAGIYEQYF
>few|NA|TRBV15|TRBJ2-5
TGTGCCACCAGCAGAGTTGGGTCCCAAGAGACCCAGTACTTC
CATSRVGSQETQYF
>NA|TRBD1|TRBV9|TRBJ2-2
TGTGCCAGCAGCGTGACAGGGGATCGCACCGGGGAGCTGTTTTTT
CASSVTGDRTGELFF
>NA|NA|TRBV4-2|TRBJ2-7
TGTGCCAGCAGCTTGTCCAGGTTTTTGTACGAGCAGTACTTC
CASSLSRFLYEQYF
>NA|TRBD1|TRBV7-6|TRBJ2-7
TGTGCCAGCAGCCAAGATCTGGTTCAAAGGACAGGGGACTACGAGCGGTACTTC
CASSQDLVQRTGDYERYF